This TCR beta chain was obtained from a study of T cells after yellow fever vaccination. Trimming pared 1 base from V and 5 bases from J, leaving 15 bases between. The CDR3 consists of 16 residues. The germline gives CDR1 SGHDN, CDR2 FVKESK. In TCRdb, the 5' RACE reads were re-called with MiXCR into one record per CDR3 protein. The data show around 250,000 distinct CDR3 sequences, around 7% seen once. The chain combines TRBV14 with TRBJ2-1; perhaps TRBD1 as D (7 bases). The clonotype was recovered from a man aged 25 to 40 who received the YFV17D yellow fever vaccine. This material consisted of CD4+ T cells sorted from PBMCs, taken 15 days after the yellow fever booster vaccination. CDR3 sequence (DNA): TGTGCCAGCAGCCAAGTGGGGGGACAGTTAAACAATGAGCAGTTCTTC. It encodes CASSQVGGQLNNEQFF.